Each of the 31 T cell receptor beta chains below was sequenced from the same sample in a study of T cells expressing NK-cell markers. TCRdb processed the 5' RACE reads again and assigns one entry to each CDR3 protein, with no DNA. The specimen's table records around 180,000 distinct CDR3 sequences. The sequencing sample was made of blood T cells: a sorted CD56 or NKG2C T cell subset, CD4+ or CD8+ T cells, or bulk PBMC T cells (not recorded which). Every receptor here comes from a man aged 18-75 years in good health.

This chain links TRBV28 with TRBJ2-3; TCRdb outputs TRBD2, but without DNA this stays unchecked. The CDR3 consists of 15 residues. CDR1 is MDHEN, CDR2 SYDVKM, per germline. The CDR3 reads CASRRGGASTDTQYF. Complete variable domain (other parts from reference TRBV28 and TRBJ2-3): DVKVTQSSRYLVKRTGEKVFLECVQDMDHENMFWYRQDPGLGLRLIYFSYDVKMKEKGDIPEGYSVSREKKERFSLILESASTNQTSMYLCASRRGGASTDTQYFGPGTRLTVL.

V and J are TRBV19 and TRBJ2-3; checking the TCRdb D call of TRBD1 is not possible without DNA. The CDR3 sequence is 16 residues long. The germline V gene has CDR1 LNHDA and CDR2 SQIVND (reference sequence). The CDR3 sequence is CASSTLLGAVGDTQYF. Full variable domain (remainder filled in from reference TRBV19 and TRBJ2-3): DGGITQSPKYLFRKEGQNVTLSCEQNLNHDAMYWYRQDPGQGLRLIYYSQIVNDFQKGDIAEGYSVSREKKESFPLTVTSAQKNPTAFYLCASSTLLGAVGDTQYFGPGTRLTVL.

The chain uses TRBV27 and TRBJ2-7; the D call of TRBD1 rests on TCRdb alone, since no DNA is present to check it. Germline values: CDR1 MNHEY, CDR2 SMNVEV (reference sequence). CDR3 size: 14 residues. The CDR3 loop is CASSEGQGAHEQYF.

The V gene is TRBV4-2, the J gene TRBJ1-1. Germline V gene data show CDR1 as LGHNA and CDR2 as YNFKEQ. The CDR3 length is 15 residues. The CDR3 is CASSQVGEGDTEAFF.

The rearrangement links TRBV6-1 to TRBJ2-7; the D gene TCRdb calls, TRBD2, cannot be checked with no DNA. Germline values: CDR1 MNHNS, CDR2 SASEGT. CDR3 length: 13 amino acids. CDR3 loop: CASSPAGTWEQYF.

The chain recombines TRBV9 with TRBJ1-2; lacking DNA, the TRBD1 call made by TCRdb goes unchecked. From germline, CDR1 is SGDLS and CDR2 YYNGEE. The CDR3 is 16 residues long. CDR3 amino acids: CASSVDPGNSSYGYTF.

V is TRBV24-1 and J is TRBJ2-7; the TCRdb call, TRBD1, lacks DNA for checking. The CDR3 sequence is 16 residues long. Germline V CDR1 and CDR2: KGHDR, SFDVKD. CDR3 protein: CATRTPGRNGSYEQYF.

This chain connects TRBV20-1 to TRBJ2-1; the D gene TCRdb calls, TRBD1, cannot be checked with no DNA. The CDR3 contains 14 residues. Germline values: CDR1 DFQATT, CDR2 SNEGSKA (reference sequence). The CDR3 loop reads CSARGAGGYNEQFF.

V and J are TRBV5-5 and TRBJ1-5; lacking DNA, the TRBD1 call made by TCRdb goes unchecked. The germline V gene has CDR1 SGHKS and CDR2 YYEKEE (reference sequence). The CDR3 totals 15 residues. CDR3 in amino acids: CASSLSGGTNQPQHF.

V and J are TRBV13 and TRBJ1-2. The CDR3 covers 14 residues. Germline loops: CDR1 PRHDT, CDR2 FYEKMQ (reference sequence). CDR3 sequence reads: CASSFGDGRVDYTF.

The chain is built from TRBV27 and TRBJ1-5; TCRdb names TRBD1, which stays unverified in the absence of DNA. CDR1 and CDR2 (germline): MNHEY, SMNVEV (reference sequence). The CDR3 runs to 14 residues. CDR3 sequence: CASSRRGGNQPQHF.

The chain uses TRBV7-9 and TRBJ2-2; TCRdb proposes TRBD1, but this gene call is untestable without DNA. CDR1 and CDR2 (germline): SEHNR, FQNEAQ (reference sequence). CDR3 size: 14 residues. Here the CDR3 reads CASFTGANTGELFF.

The rearrangement uses TRBV27 and TRBJ2-1; there is no DNA to check the TCRdb D call of TRBD2. This CDR3 contains 16 residues. Germline assignment: CDR1 MNHEY and CDR2 SMNVEV (reference sequence). The CDR3: CASSPLSSGGQNEQFF.

J is TRBJ1-1 and V is TRBV13; the TCRdb D gene call, TRBD1, has no DNA to confirm it. CDR3 length: 12 amino acids. Germline assignment: CDR1 PRHDT and CDR2 FYEKMQ (reference sequence). The chain's CDR3 is CASARVGTEAFF.

This chain uses TRBV2 with TRBJ2-7; TCRdb reports TRBD1, a call that lacks DNA to check it against. The CDR3 contains 12 residues. Germline-derived CDR1 and CDR2 are SNHLY and FYNNEI. The CDR3 sequence: CASRAGSYEQYF.

The chain has TRBV2 and TRBJ2-7. The germline V gene encodes CDR1 SNHLY and CDR2 FYNNEI. This CDR3 contains 12 residues. CDR3 in amino acids: CASSEALAEQYF.

The genes are TRBV7-2 and TRBJ2-3; TCRdb picks TRBD2, but there is no DNA to check that call. Germline values: CDR1 SGHTA, CDR2 FQGNSA. The length of the CDR3 is 14 residues. The CDR3 region is CASSAASLSDTQYF.

V and J are TRBV3-1 and TRBJ2-5; there is no DNA to check the TCRdb D call of TRBD1. Germline values: CDR1 LGHDT, CDR2 YNNKEL (reference sequence). The CDR3 length is 16 residues. The CDR3 here is CASSHLGQGTQETQYF.

The chain couples TRBV6-5 to TRBJ1-2; TCRdb reports TRBD1, a call that lacks DNA to check it against. CDR3 size: 15 residues. The germline CDR1 and CDR2 sequences are MNHEY and SVGAGI. The chain's CDR3 is CASSYSMSWGYGYTF.

The V call is TRBV3-1, the J call TRBJ2-1; TCRdb picks TRBD2, but there is no DNA to check that call. The CDR3 has 15 residues. CDR1 and CDR2 from the germline V gene are LGHDT and YNNKEL (reference sequence). The CDR3 loop reads CASSPRATSYNEQFF.

The chain carries TRBV5-4 and TRBJ2-5; TCRdb picks TRBD1, but there is no DNA to check that call. CDR1 is SGHNT, CDR2 YYREEE, per germline (reference sequence). The CDR3 covers 14 residues. Here the CDR3 reads CASSSTGKWETQYF.

The chain links TRBV28 to TRBJ1-4; TCRdb selects TRBD1, and the lack of DNA leaves this call unchecked. The CDR3 length is 14 residues. Per germline, CDR1 MDHEN and CDR2 SYDVKM. CDR3 in amino acids: CASSLYEGGEKLFF.

The J gene is TRBJ2-2, the V gene TRBV15; TCRdb gives TRBD1 as the D gene, but with no DNA this cannot be confirmed. Germline loops: CDR1 LNHNV, CDR2 YYDKDF (reference sequence). This CDR3 is built from 16 residues. This CDR3 reads CATSRDRGTGTGELFF.

The gene calls are TRBV3-1 and TRBJ2-3; TCRdb picks TRBD2, but there is no DNA to check that call. The CDR3 extends over 14 amino acids. CDR1 LGHDT and CDR2 YNNKEL come from the germline V gene (reference sequence). CDR3 in amino acids: CASSQAISGSTQYF.

This chain links TRBV28 with TRBJ2-1; TCRdb's D call of TRBD1 is untestable without DNA. Germline assignment: CDR1 MDHEN and CDR2 SYDVKM. This CDR3 is 18 amino acids long. The CDR3 sequence: CASSFLVYVGTEDNEQFF. Full variable domain (rest looked up from reference TRBV28 and TRBJ2-1): DVKVTQSSRYLVKRTGEKVFLECVQDMDHENMFWYRQDPGLGLRLIYFSYDVKMKEKGDIPEGYSVSREKKERFSLILESASTNQTSMYLCASSFLVYVGTEDNEQFFGPGTRLTVL.

CDR3 protein: CSARGQKFAGESNTGELFF. The chain joins TRBV20-1 to TRBJ2-2; TCRdb indicates TRBD1, and absent DNA this call remains unverified. This CDR3 region has 19 residues. The germline gives CDR1 DFQATT, CDR2 SNEGSKA (reference sequence).

The chain combines TRBV20-1 with TRBJ1-6; no DNA is available, so the TRBD1 call from TCRdb remains unchecked. The CDR3 length is 12 residues. Germline lookup yields CDR1 DFQATT and CDR2 SNEGSKA (reference sequence). CDR3 in amino acids: CSAWGQDSPLHF.

The chain uses TRBV5-5 and TRBJ1-5. The germline CDR1 and CDR2 sequences are SGHKS and YYEKEE (reference sequence). The CDR3 is 13 amino acids. Here the CDR3 reads CASSVDTPMPQHF. Supplemented by reference TRBV5-5 and TRBJ1-5, the full variable domain reads DAGVTQSPTHLIKTRGQQVTLRCSPISGHKSVSWYQQVLGQGPQFIFQYYEKEERGRGNFPDRFSARQFPNYSSELNVNALLLGDSALYLCASSVDTPMPQHFGDGTRLSIL.

V is TRBV21-1 and J is TRBJ2-2; the TCRdb call, TRBD1, lacks DNA for checking. TRBV21-1 is tagged as a pseudogene. There are 18 residues in the CDR3. Here the CDR3 reads CASSRSRGTGSVGGELFF.

V is TRBV20-1 and J is TRBJ1-5; the D call from TCRdb, TRBD1, cannot be confirmed without DNA. Germline CDR1 reads DFQATT; CDR2 reads SNEGSKA (reference sequence). The CDR3 totals 14 residues. The CDR3 reads CSAGGDTNYQPQHF.

The chain has TRBV18 and TRBJ2-1; TCRdb lists TRBD2, though no DNA is available to test this call. Germline lookup yields CDR1 KGHSH and CDR2 LQKENI. The CDR3 runs to 18 residues. CDR3 residues: CASSPRSARGGHWHEQFF.